These 4 T cell receptor beta chains came from one sample sequenced in a study of OX40 agonist ivuxolimab in advanced cancers. Sequenced by immunoSEQ multiplex PCR; TCRdb stores in-frame clones only, minus some. The sample contains some 83,000 clones, approximately 93% of which appear only once. The starting material was CD4+ or CD8+ T cells sorted from blood, obtained in a trial of the OX40 agonist ivuxolimab. These TCRs come from an adult with an advanced solid tumor such as melanoma, head and neck, liver or kidney cancer.

This sequence joins TRBV4-1 and TRBJ1-5, with TRBD1 as a possible D gene (6 bases). CDR1 is MGHRA and CDR2 is YSYEKL in the germline V gene. The length of the CDR3 is 16 residues. The V end lost 3 bases, the J end lost 4 bases, and 16 bases lay between the germline ends. The CDR3 nucleotides read TGCGCCAGCAGCCATTTGGGGGGGGCGAGGAATCAGCCCCAGCATTTT. Protein sequence: CASSHLGGARNQPQHF.

V is TRBV29-1 and J is TRBJ1-1, with TRBD1 matching over 7 bases. The CDR3 loop spans 16 amino acids. The V gene end was trimmed by 7 bases and the J gene end by 2 bases; junction bases not matched to a gene: 16. The germline V gene encodes CDR1 SQVTM and CDR2 ANQGSEA. CDR3 protein: CSALGQVGGANTEAFF. The CDR3 DNA is TGCAGCGCCCTTGGACAGGTGGGGGGGGCAAACACTGAAGCTTTCTTT.

The chain is built from TRBV10-2 and TRBJ2-5; 7 positions agree with TRBD2. This CDR3 is 15 amino acids long. V shed 4 bases, J shed 4 bases, and the junction held 9 bases outside the gene matches. Germline CDR1 WSHSY, CDR2 SAAADI. CDR3 protein: CASSVPGLRRETQYF. The DNA for the CDR3 is TGCGCCAGCAGTGTCCCGGGACTAAGGCGAGAGACCCAGTACTTC.

V and J are TRBV5-1 and TRBJ2-7; a weak D match, TRBD2 (6 bases). The CDR3 spans 15 residues. The V gene's germline CDR1 is SGHRS and CDR2 YFSETQ. The V end was cut by 0 bases, the J end by 6 bases, with 16 bases between. Written as DNA, the CDR3 is TGCGCCAGCAGCTTGGCTCAGGGAGGTGGGCGCGAGCAGTACTTC. The encoded protein is CASSLAQGGGREQYF.